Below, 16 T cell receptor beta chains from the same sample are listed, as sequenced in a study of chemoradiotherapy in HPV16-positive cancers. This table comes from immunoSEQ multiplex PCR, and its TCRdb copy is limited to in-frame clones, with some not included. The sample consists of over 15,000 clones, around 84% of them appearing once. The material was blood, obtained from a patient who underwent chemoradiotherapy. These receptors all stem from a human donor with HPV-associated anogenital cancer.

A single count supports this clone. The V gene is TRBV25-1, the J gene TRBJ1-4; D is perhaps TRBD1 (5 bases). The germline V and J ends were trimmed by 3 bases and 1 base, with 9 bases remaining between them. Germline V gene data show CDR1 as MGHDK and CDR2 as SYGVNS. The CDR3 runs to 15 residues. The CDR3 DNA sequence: TGTGCCAGCAGTGATGGGGACGGAACTAATGAAAAACTGTTTTTT. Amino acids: CASSDGDGTNEKLFF.

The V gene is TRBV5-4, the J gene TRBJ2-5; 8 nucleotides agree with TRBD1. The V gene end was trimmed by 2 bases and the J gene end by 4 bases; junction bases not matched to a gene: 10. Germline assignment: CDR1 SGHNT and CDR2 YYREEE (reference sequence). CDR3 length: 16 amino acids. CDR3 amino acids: CASSLQTGVRVETQYF. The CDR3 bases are TGTGCCAGCAGCTTACAGACAGGGGTGCGGGTAGAGACCCAGTACTTC.

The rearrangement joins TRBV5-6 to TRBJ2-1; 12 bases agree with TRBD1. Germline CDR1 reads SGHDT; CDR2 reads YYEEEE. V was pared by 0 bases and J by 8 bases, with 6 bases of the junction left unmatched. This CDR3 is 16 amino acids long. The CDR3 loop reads CASSLVGQGAIDEQFF. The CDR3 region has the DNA TGTGCCAGCAGCTTGGTGGGACAGGGGGCGATCGATGAGCAGTTCTTC.

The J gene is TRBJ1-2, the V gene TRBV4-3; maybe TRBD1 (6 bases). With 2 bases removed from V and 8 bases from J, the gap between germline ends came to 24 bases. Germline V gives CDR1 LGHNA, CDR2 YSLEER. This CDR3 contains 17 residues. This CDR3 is CASSQSTATGGARGYTF. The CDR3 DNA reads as TGCGCCAGCAGCCAATCCACAGCCACGGGGGGCGCGAGAGGCTACACCTTC.

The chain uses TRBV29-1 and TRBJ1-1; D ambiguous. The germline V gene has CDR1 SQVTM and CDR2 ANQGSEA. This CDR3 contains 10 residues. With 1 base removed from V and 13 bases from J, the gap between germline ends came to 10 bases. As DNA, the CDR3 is TGCAGCGTTGAAGGCAGTTACGTTTTCTTT. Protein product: CSVEGSYVFF. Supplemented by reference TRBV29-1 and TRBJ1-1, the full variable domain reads SAVISQKPSRDICQRGTSLTIQCQVDSQVTMMFWYRQQPGQSLTLIATANQGSEATYESGFVIDKFPISRPNLTFSTLTVSNMSPEDSSIYLCSVEGSYVFFGQGTRLTVV.

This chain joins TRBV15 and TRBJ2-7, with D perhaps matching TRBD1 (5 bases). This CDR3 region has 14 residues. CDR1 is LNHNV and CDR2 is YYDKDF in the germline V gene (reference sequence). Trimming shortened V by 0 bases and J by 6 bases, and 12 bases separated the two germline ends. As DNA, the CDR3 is TGTGCCACCAGCAGAGAGGGCAGGGTCGGCGAGCAGTACTTC. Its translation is CATSREGRVGEQYF.

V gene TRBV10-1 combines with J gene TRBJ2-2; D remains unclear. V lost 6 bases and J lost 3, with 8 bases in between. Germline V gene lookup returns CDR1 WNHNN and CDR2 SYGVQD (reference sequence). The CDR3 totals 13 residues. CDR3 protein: CASSRTHTGELFF. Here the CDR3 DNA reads TGCGCCAGCAGCCGCACTCACACCGGGGAGCTGTTTTTT.

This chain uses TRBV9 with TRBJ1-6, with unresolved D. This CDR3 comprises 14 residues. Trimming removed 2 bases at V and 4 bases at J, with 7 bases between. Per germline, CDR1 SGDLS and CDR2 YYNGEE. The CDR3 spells CASSVEPYNSPLHF. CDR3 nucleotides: TGTGCCAGCAGCGTCGAGCCGTATAATTCACCCCTCCACTTT.

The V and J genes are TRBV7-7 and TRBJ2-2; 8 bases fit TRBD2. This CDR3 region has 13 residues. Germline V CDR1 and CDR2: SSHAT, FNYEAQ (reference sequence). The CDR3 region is CASAGTRTGELFF. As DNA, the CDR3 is TGTGCTAGCGCGGGGACTAGGACCGGGGAGCTGTTTTTT.

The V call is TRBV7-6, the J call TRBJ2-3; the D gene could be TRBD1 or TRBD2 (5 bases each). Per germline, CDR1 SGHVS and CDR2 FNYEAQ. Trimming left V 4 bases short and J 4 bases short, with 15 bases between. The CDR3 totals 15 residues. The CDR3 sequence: CASSSPDMGADTQYF. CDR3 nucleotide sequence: TGTGCCAGCAGCTCACCGGACATGGGGGCAGATACGCAGTATTTT. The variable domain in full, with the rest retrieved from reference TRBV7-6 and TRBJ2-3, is GAGVSQSPRYKVTKRGQDVALRCDPISGHVSLYWYRQALGQGPEFLTYFNYEAQQDKSGLPNDRFSAERPEGSISTLTIQRTEQRDSAMYRCASSSPDMGADTQYFGPGTRLTVL.

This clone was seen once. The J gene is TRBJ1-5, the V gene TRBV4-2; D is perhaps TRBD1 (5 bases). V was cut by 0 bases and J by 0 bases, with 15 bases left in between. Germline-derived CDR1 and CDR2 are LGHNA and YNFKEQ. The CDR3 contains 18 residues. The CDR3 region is CASSQDLRRGYSNQPQHF. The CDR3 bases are TGTGCCAGCAGCCAAGATCTCCGGAGGGGTTATAGCAATCAGCCCCAGCATTTT.

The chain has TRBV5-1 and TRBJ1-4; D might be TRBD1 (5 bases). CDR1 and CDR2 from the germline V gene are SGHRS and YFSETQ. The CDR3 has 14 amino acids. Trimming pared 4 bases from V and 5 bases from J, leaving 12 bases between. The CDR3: CASSTGGKNEKLFF. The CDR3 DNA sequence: TGCGCCAGCAGCACTGGGGGGAAAAATGAAAAACTGTTTTTT.

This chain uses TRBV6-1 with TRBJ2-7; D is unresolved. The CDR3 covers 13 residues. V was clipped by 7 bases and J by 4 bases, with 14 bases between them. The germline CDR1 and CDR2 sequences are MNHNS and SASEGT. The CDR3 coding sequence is TGTGCCAGCATTGCCCCCGCATCTTACGAGCAGTACTTC. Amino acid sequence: CASIAPASYEQYF.

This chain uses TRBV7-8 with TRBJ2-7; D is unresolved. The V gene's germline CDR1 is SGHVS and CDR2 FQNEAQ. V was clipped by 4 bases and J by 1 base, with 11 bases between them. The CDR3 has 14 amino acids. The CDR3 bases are TGTGCCAGCAGCTATTCCTCAGGTTCCTACGAGCAGTACTTC. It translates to CASSYSSGSYEQYF.

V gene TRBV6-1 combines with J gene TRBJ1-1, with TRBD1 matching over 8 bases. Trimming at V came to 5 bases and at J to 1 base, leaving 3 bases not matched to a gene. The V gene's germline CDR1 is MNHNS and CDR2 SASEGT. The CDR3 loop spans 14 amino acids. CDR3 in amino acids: CASSRQGKNTEAFF. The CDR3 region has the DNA TGTGCCAGCAGTCGACAGGGGAAGAACACTGAAGCTTTCTTT.

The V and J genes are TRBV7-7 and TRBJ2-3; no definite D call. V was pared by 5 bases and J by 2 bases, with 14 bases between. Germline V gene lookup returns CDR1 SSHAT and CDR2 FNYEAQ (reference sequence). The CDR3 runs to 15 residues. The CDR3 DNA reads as TGTGCCAGCAGCCCCACCGTAGGACCCACAGATACGCAGTATTTT. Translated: CASSPTVGPTDTQYF. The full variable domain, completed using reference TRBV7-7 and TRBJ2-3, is GAGVSQSPRYKVTKRGQDVTLRCDPISSHATLYWYQQALGQGPEFLTYFNYEAQPDKSGLPSDRFSAERPEGSISTLTIQRTEQRDSAMYRCASSPTVGPTDTQYFGPGTRLTVL.